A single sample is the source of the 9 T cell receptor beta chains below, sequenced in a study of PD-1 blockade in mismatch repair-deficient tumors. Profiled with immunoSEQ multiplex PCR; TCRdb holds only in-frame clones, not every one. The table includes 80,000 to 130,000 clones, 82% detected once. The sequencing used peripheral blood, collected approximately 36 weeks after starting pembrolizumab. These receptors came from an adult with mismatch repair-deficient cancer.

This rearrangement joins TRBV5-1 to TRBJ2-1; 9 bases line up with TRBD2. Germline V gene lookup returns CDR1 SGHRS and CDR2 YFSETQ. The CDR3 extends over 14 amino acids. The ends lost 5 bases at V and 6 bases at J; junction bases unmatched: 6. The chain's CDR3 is CASSTGLAGNEQFF. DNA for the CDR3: TGCGCCAGCAGTACGGGACTAGCTGGCAATGAGCAGTTCTTC. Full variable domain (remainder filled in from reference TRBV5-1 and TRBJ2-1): KAGVTQTPRYLIKTRGQQVTLSCSPISGHRSVSWYQQTPGQGLQFLFEYFSETQRNKGNFPGRFSGRQFSNSRSEMNVSTLELGDSALYLCASSTGLAGNEQFFGPGTRLTVL.

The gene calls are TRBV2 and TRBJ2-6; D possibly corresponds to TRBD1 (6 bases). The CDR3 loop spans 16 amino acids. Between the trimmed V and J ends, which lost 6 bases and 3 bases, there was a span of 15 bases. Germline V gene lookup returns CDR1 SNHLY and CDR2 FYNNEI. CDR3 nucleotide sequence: TGTGCCAGCAGCAAAGGGGGTTTGGGTGGGGCCAACGTCCTGACTTTC. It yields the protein CASSKGGLGGANVLTF.

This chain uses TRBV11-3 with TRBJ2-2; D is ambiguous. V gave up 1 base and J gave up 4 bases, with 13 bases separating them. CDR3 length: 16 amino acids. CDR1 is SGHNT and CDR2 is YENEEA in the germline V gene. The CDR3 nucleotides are TGTGCCAGCAGCTTAGGACGGGCTAGTTTCACCGGGGAGCTGTTTTTT. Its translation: CASSLGRASFTGELFF.

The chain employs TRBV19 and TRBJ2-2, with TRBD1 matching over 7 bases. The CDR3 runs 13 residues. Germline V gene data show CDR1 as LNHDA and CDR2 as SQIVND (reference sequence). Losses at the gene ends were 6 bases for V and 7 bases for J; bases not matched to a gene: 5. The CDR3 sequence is CASREQGIGELFF. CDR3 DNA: TGTGCCAGTAGGGAACAGGGGATCGGGGAGCTGTTTTTT.

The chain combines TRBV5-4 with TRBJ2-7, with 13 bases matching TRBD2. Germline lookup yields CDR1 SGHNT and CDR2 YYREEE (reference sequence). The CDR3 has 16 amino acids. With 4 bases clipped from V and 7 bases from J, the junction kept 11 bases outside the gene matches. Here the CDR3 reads CASSPGGLAGQGEQYF. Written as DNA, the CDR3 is TGTGCCAGCAGCCCGGGGGGACTAGCGGGACAGGGGGAGCAGTACTTC.

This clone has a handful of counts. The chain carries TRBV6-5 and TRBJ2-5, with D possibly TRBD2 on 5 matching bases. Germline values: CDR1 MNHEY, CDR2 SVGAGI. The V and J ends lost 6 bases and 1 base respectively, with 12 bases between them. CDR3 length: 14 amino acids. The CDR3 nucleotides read TGTGCCAGCAGGTCCGGGAACTTCCAAGAGACCCAGTACTTC. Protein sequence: CASRSGNFQETQYF.

CDR3 amino acids: CASSPRGGSGYTF. Here the CDR3 DNA reads TGTGCCAGTAGTCCCCGTGGGGGGAGCGGCTACACCTTC. The chain carries TRBV19 and TRBJ1-2; maybe TRBD1 (5 bases). The CDR3 is 13 amino acids. V was clipped by 5 bases and J by 8 bases, with 15 bases between them. The germline CDR1 and CDR2 sequences are LNHDA and SQIVND (reference sequence).

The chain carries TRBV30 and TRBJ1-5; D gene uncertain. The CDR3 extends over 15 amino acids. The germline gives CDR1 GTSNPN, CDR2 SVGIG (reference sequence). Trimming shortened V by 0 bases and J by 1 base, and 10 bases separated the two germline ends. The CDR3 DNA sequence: TGTGCCTGGAGTGTAGTGGGAAGGAGCAATCAGCCCCAGCATTTT. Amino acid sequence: CAWSVVGRSNQPQHF.

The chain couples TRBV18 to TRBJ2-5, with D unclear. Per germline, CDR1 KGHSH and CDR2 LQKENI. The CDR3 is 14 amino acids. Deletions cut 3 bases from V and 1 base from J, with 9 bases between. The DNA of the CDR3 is TGTGCCAGCTCACCTACGCAGATCCAAGAGACCCAGTACTTC. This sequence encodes CASSPTQIQETQYF.